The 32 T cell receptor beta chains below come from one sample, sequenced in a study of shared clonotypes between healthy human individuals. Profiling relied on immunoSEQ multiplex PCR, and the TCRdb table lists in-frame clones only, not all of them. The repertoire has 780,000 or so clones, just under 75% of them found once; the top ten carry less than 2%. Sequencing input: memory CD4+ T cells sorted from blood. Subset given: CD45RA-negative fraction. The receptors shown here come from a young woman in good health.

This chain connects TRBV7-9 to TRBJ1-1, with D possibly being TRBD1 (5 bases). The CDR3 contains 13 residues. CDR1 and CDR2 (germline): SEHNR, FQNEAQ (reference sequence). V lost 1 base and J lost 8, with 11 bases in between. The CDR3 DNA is TGTGCCAGCAGCTTAGGACAGACATCAGAAGCTTTCTTT. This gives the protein CASSLGQTSEAFF. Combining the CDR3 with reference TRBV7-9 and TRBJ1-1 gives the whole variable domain DTGVSQNPRHKITKRGQNVTFRCDPISEHNRLYWYRQTLGQGPEFLTYFQNEAQLEKSRLLSDRFSAERPKGSFSTLEIQRTEQGDSAMYLCASSLGQTSEAFFGQGTRLTVV.

The CDR3 DNA follows: TGTGCCAGCAGCCCTACGAGTGGGAAACTGTTTTTT. Translated: CASSPTSGKLFF. V is TRBV6-5 and J is TRBJ1-4; D call uncertain. Per germline, CDR1 MNHEY and CDR2 SVGAGI. This CDR3 spans 12 amino acids. V lost 6 bases to trimming and J lost 11 bases, with 13 bases between them.

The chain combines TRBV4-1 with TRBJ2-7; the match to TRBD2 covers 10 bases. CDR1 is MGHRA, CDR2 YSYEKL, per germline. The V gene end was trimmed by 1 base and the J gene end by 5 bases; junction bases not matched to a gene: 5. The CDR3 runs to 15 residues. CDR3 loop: CASSQASGSYNEQYF. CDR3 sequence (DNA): TGCGCCAGCAGCCAAGCTAGCGGGAGCTACAACGAGCAGTACTTC.

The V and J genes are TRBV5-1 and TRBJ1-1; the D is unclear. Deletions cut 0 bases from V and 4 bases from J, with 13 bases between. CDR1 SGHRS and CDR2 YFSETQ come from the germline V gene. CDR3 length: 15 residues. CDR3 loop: CASSLVTVKGTEAFF. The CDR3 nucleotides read TGCGCCAGCAGCTTGGTTACAGTCAAGGGCACTGAAGCTTTCTTT.

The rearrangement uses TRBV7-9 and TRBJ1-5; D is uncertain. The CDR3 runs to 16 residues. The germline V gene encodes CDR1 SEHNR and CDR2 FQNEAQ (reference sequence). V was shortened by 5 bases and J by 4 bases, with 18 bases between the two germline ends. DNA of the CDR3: TGTGCCAGCAGCCCAACCTCGGGTCGAGGAAATCAGCCCCAGCATTTT. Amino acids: CASSPTSGRGNQPQHF.

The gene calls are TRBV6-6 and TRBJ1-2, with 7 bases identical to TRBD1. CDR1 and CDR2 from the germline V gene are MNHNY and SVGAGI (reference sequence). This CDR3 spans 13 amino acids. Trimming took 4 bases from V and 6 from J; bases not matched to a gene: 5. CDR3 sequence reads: CASSSGGVNGYTF. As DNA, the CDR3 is TGTGCCAGCAGTTCAGGGGGAGTGAATGGCTACACCTTC.

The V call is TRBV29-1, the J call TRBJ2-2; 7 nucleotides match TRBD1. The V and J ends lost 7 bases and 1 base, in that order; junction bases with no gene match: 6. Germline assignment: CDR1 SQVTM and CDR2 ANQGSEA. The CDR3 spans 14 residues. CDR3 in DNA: TGCAGCGCCCAGACAGGGTTGAACACCGGGGAGCTGTTTTTT. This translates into CSAQTGLNTGELFF.

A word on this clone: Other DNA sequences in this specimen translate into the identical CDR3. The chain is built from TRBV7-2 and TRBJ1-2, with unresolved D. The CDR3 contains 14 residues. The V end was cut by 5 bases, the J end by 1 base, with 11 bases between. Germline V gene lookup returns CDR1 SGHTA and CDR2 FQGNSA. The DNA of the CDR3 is TGTGCCAGCAGCCCACAGCGAGATAACTATGGCTACACCTTC. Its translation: CASSPQRDNYGYTF. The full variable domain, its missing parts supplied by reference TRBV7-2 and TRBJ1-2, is GAGVSQSPSNKVTEKGKDVELRCDPISGHTALYWYRQSLGQGLEFLIYFQGNSAPDKSGLPSDRFSAERTGGSVSTLTIQRTQQEDSAVYLCASSPQRDNYGYTFGSGTRLTVV.

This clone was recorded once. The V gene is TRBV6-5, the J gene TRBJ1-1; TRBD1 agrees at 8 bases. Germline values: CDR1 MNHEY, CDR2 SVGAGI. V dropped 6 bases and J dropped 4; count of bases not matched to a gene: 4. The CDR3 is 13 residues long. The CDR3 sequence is CASRKQGGTEAFF. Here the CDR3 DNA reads TGTGCCAGCAGAAAACAGGGGGGCACTGAAGCTTTCTTT.

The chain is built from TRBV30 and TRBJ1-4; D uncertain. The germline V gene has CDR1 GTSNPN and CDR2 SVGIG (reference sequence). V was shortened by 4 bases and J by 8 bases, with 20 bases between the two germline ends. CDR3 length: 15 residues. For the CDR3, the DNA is TGTGCCTGGACCCCACCGACGCGGTGGGGAGAAAAACTGTTTTTT. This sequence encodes CAWTPPTRWGEKLFF.

The CDR3 sequence: CASGILTTGNTIYF. CDR3 DNA sequence: TGTGCAAGTGGGATATTGACAACTGGAAACACCATATATTTT. The chain has TRBV12-2 and TRBJ1-3. TRBV12-2 is given as a pseudogene. The CDR3 is made up of 14 amino acids.

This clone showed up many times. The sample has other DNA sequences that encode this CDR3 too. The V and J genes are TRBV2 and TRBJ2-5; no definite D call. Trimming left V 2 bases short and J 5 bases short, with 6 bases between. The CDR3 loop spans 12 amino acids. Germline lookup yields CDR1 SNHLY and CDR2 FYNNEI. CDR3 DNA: TGTGCCAGCAGTGAAAGGCGGGAGACCCAGTACTTC. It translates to CASSERRETQYF.

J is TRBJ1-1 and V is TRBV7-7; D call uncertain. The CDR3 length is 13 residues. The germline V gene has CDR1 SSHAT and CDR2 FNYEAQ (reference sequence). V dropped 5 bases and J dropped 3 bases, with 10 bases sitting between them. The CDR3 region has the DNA TGTGCCAGCAGCATAGACACGGACACTGAAGCTTTCTTT. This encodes CASSIDTDTEAFF.

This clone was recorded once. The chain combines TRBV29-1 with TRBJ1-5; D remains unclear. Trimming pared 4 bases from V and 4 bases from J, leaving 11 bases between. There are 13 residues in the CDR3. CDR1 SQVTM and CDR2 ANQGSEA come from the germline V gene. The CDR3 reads CSVGELPNQPQHF. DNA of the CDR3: TGCAGCGTTGGCGAGCTCCCTAATCAGCCCCAGCATTTT.

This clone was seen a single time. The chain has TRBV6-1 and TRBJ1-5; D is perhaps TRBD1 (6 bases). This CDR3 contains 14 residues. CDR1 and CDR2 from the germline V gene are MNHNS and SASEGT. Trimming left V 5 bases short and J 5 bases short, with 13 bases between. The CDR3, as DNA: TGTGCCAGCAGTCAAACGAGGGGGGATCAGCCCCAGCATTTT. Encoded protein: CASSQTRGDQPQHF.

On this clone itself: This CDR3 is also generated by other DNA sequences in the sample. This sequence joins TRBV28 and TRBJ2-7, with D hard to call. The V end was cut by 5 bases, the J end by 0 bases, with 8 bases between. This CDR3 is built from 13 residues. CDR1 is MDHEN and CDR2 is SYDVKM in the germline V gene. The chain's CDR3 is CASSPGSSYEQYF. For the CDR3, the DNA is TGTGCCAGCAGTCCCGGGTCCTCCTACGAGCAGTACTTC.

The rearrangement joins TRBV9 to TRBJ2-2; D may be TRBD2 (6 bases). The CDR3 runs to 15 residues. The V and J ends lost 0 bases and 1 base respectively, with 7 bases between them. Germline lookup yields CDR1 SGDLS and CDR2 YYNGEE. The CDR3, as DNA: TGTGCCAGCAGCGTAGGCGGGGTGAACACCGGGGAGCTGTTTTTT. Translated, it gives CASSVGGVNTGELFF.

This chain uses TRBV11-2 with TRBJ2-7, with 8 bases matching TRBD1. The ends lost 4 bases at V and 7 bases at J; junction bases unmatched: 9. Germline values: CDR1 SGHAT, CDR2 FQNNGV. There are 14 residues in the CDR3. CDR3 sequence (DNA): TGTGCCAGCAGCTCCCAGGACAGGGCTGAAGAGCAGTACTTC. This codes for CASSSQDRAEEQYF.

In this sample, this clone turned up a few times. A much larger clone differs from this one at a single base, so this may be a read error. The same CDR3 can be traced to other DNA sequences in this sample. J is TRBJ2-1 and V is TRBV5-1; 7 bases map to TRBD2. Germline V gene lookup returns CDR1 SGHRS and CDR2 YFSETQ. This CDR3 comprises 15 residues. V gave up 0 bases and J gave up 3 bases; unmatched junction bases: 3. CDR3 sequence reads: CASSLDSSGYNEQFF. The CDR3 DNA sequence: TGCGCCAGCAGCTTGGATTCTAGCGGCTACAATGAGCAGTTCTTC.

The CDR3 coding sequence is TGTGCCAGCAGCTCAGTCCCGGGACTAGCCGGAGGTGAGCAGTTCTTC. Translating gives CASSSVPGLAGGEQFF. The chain has TRBV7-8 and TRBJ2-1, with 9 bases that match TRBD2. Losses at the gene ends were 4 bases for V and 9 bases for J; bases not matched to a gene: 13. This CDR3 has 16 amino acids. In germline, CDR1 is SGHVS, CDR2 FQNEAQ.

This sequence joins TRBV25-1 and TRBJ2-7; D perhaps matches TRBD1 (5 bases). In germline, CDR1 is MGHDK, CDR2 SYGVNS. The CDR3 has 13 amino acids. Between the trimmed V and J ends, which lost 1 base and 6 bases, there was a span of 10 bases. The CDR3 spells CASSELRGSEQYF. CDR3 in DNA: TGTGCCAGCAGTGAATTAAGGGGCTCCGAGCAGTACTTC.

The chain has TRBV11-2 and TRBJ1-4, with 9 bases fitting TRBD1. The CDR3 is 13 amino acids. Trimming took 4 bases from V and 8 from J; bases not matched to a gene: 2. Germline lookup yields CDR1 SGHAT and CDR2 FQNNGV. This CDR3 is CASSSGTGEKLFF. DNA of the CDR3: TGTGCCAGCAGCTCAGGGACAGGGGAAAAACTGTTTTTT.

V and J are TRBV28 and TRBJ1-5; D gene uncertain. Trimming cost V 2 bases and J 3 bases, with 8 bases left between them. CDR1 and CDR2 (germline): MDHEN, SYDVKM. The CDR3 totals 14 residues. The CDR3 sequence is CASSLRQDNQPQHF. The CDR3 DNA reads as TGTGCCAGCAGTTTACGTCAGGACAATCAGCCCCAGCATTTT.

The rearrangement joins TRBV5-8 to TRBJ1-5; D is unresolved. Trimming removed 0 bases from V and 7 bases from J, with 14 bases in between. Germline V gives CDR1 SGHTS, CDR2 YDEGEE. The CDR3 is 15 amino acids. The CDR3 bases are TGTGCCAGCAGCTTGGGACTCAGGCCCCTGCAGCCCCAGCATTTT. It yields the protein CASSLGLRPLQPQHF.

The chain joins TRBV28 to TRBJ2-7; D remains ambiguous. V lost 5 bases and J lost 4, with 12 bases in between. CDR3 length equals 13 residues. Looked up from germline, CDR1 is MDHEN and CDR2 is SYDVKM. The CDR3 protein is CASSPPIVYEQYF. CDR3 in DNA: TGTGCCAGCAGTCCCCCAATCGTTTACGAGCAGTACTTC.

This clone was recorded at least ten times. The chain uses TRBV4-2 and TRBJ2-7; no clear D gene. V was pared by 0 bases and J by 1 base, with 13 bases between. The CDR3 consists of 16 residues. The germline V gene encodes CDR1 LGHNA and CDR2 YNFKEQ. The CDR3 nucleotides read TGTGCCAGCAGCCAAGATGATGCGTCCCCTTCCTACGAGCAGTACTTC. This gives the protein CASSQDDASPSYEQYF.

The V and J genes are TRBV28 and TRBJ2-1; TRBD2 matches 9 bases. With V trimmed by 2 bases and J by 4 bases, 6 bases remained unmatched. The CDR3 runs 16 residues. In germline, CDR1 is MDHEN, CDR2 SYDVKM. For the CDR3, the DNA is TGTGCCAGCAGTTTAGGGGGTAGCGGGAGTTACAATGAGCAGTTCTTC. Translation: CASSLGGSGSYNEQFF.

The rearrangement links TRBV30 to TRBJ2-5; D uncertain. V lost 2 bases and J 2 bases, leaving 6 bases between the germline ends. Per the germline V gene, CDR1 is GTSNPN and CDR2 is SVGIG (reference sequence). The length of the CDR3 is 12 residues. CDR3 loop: CAWSPMQETQYF. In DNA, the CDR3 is TGTGCCTGGAGTCCAATGCAAGAGACCCAGTACTTC.

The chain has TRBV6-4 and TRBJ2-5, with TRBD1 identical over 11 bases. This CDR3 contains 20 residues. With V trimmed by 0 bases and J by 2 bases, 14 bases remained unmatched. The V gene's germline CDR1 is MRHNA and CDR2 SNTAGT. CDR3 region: CASSDSPRTGGGRRQETQYF. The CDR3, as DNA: TGTGCCAGCAGTGACTCGCCGCGGACAGGGGGCGGAAGGAGGCAAGAGACCCAGTACTTC.

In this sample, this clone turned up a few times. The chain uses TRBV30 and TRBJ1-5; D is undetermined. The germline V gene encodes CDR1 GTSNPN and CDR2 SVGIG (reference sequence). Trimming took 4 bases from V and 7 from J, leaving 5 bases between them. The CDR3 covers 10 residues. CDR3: CAWKEQPQHF. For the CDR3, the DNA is TGTGCCTGGAAGGAGCAGCCCCAGCATTTT.

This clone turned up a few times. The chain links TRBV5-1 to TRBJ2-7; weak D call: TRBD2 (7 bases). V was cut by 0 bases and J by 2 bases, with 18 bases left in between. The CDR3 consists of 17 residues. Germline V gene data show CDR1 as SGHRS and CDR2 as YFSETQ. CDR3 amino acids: CASSLALRLGGAYEQYF. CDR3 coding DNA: TGCGCCAGCAGCTTGGCCCTTAGGTTAGGGGGGGCCTACGAGCAGTACTTC.

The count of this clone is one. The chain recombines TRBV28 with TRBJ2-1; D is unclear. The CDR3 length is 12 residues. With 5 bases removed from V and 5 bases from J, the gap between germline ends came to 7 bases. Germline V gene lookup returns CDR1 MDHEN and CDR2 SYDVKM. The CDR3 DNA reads TGTGCCAGCAGTCCCGTACACAATGAGCAGTTCTTC. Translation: CASSPVHNEQFF.